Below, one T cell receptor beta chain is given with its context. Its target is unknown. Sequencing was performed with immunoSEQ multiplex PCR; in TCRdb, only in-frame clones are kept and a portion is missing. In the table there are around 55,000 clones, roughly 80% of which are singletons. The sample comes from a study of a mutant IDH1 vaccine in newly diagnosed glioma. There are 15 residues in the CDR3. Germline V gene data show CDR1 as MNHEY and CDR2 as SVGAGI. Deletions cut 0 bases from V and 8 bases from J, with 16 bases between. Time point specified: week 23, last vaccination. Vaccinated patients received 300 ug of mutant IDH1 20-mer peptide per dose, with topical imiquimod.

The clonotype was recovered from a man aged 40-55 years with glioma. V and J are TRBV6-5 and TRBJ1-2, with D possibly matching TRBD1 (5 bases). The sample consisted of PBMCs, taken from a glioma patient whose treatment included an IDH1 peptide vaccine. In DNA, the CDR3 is TGTGCCAGCAGTTACTCACGCGGGACTACTATAGGCTACACCTTC. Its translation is CASSYSRGTTIGYTF.